This TCR beta chain was captured by sequencing in a study of T-cell reconstitution after alpha-beta-depleted transplantation in children. Molecular barcoding with unique molecular identifiers was used for the TCRbeta library. TCRdb ran MiXCR on the PCR reads and lists one entry per CDR3 protein. Of approximately 430,000 distinct CDR3 sequences listed, around 16% are singletons. The CDR3 is 15 residues long. Germline V gene data show CDR1 as SNHLY and CDR2 as FYNNEI. Germline trimming cut 8 bases from V and 3 bases from J; bases unmatched to any gene: 11. In the case of this clonotype: Its antigen is undetermined.

Study results and limitations: Some patients showed high day-60 TCRbeta diversity, which derived from surviving recipient T cells and thymic progenitors. Several hundred expanded graft clones reportedly were the source of alpha-beta T cells about two months after transplant. T-cell counts and diversity at one year following transplant were attributed mainly to newly produced T cells.

The V call is TRBV2, the J call TRBJ2-7; 9 nucleotides line up with TRBD1. This clonotype was obtained from a boy in the first two years of life who had a stem cell transplant for Wiskott-Aldrich syndrome, so the T cells may come from the graft donor. The starting material was PBMCs, mostly from graft donor cells, obtained 360 days after TCRalphabeta/CD19-depleted stem cell transplant. CDR3 coding DNA: TGTGCCAGCCGCCCAGCGGGACAGGGACGCTACGAGCAGTACTTC. It is translated as CASRPAGQGRYEQYF.